The clone carrying this TCR beta chain was observed a single time. The table came from immunoSEQ multiplex PCR; TCRdb's copy has only in-frame clones and leaves some out. The repertoire consists of under 300,000 clones, with about 87% occurring once and the leading ten covering roughly 2.5%. This sample stems from a study of blood T cell repertoires in COVID-19. Across the study: The United States, Italy and Spain supplied acute and convalescent COVID-19 samples.

Participant reports of clinical history set cohort assignment. The V and J ends lost 6 bases and 6 bases, in that order; junction bases with no gene match: 8. The CDR3 has 15 amino acids. Germline V CDR1 and CDR2: MNHEY, SMNVEV (reference sequence). The V and J genes are TRBV27 and TRBJ2-1, with TRBD2 identical over 10 bases. Sequenced input: PBMCs or T cells enriched from blood (not recorded which). This TCR was recovered from a middle-aged woman with acute COVID-19. The CDR3 DNA is TGTGCCAGCAGCTTAGGGACTAGCGTAATCAATGAGCAGTTCTTC. Translating gives CASSLGTSVINEQFF.